These T cell receptor beta chains were read from a single sample in a study of shared T cell receptors in the human thymus. TCRdb keeps only in-frame clones here, not all; method: immunoSEQ multiplex PCR. The data contain almost 550,000 clones, 75% to 80% of them seen just once; the ten biggest clones take up around 0.013%. These records were also assigned to another study, of human thymus T cells.

The specimen was thymocytes. The receptors were gathered from a boy younger than two with a congenital heart defect. Each CDR3 is given with its conserved first and last residue. The D gene is left open where the match is weak. Clone size is not always given. Where it is, it says once, few, many or a class for expanded clones.

DNA: TGTGCCAGCAGCCCGATCCTGGACTCCAGCGGGTCCTCCTACGAGCAGTACTTC
CDR3: CASSPILDSSGSSYEQYF
D: -
size: -
J: TRBJ2-7
V: TRBV7-9

DNA: TGTGCCAGCAGTGACCACGGGACTAGCTCCTACGAGCAGTACTTC
CDR3: CASSDHGTSSYEQYF
D: TRBD2
size: -
J: TRBJ2-7
V: TRBV6-4

DNA: TGTGCCAGCAGTAGAACAGGGGATCATCAGCCCCAGCATTTT
CDR3: CASSRTGDHQPQHF
D: TRBD1
size: few
J: TRBJ1-5
V: TRBV6-6

DNA: TGTGCCAGCAGCCCGGGACTAGGAACGGGCACAGATACGCAGTATTTT
CDR3: CASSPGLGTGTDTQYF
D: TRBD2
size: -
J: TRBJ2-3
V: TRBV6-4

DNA: TGCAGTGCCCTAGGGGGCCCTGGCTACACCTTC
CDR3: CSALGGPGYTF
D: TRBD1
size: -
J: TRBJ1-2
V: TRBV20-1

DNA: TGTGCCATCACCGAGAGCCAAGGGGTAAACTATGGCTACACCTTC
CDR3: CAITESQGVNYGYTF
D: -
size: few
J: TRBJ1-2
V: TRBV10-3

DNA: TGTGCCAGCAGCCATCGGACAGGGGCGCCCTACGAGCAGTACTTC
CDR3: CASSHRTGAPYEQYF
D: TRBD1
size: -
J: TRBJ2-7
V: TRBV6-1

DNA: TGTGCCAGTAGTATAGACCACGATGACACTGGCTACGAGCAGTACTTC
CDR3: CASSIDHDDTGYEQYF
D: -
size: -
J: TRBJ2-7
V: TRBV19

DNA: TGTGCCAGCAGTTACGGTGGCATAACCTACGAGCAGTACTTC
CDR3: CASSYGGITYEQYF
D: -
size: -
J: TRBJ2-7
V: TRBV6-6

DNA: TGTGCCAGCAGTTCCCTCGGGGGGTTAGCGGGAGAGGGTGAGCAGTTCTTC
CDR3: CASSSLGGLAGEGEQFF
D: TRBD2
size: -
J: TRBJ2-1
V: TRBV28

DNA: TGTGCCAGCAGTCACCTGGGACTAGTAAGCTACGAGCAGTACTTC
CDR3: CASSHLGLVSYEQYF
D: TRBD2
size: -
J: TRBJ2-7
V: TRBV27

DNA: TGTGCCAGCAGTGAAGGACAGGGGAAGGGTAGCAATCAGCCCCAGCATTTT
CDR3: CASSEGQGKGSNQPQHF
D: TRBD1
size: -
J: TRBJ1-5
V: TRBV6-1

DNA: TGTGCCAGCAGCTCTGGGACTAGCGCCCCGCCGGGGCAGTTCTTC
CDR3: CASSSGTSAPPGQFF
D: TRBD2
size: -
J: TRBJ2-1
V: TRBV7-2